This T cell receptor (beta chain) derives from a study of T cells in Graves' hyperthyroidism and ophthalmopathy. Germline CDR1 DFQATT, CDR2 SNEGSKA (reference sequence). The CDR3 runs 14 residues. The V and J ends lost 5 bases and 5 bases, in that order; junction bases with no gene match: 10. Details on this clonotype: The antigen is not known.

The investigators amplified TCR beta CDR3 regions from RNA transcripts. When the TCR CDR3 underwent first-round RT-PCR, the HTBI primer set was used. One entry per CDR3 protein results from TCRdb running MiXCR on the multiplex PCR reads. The sample has some 490,000 distinct CDR3 sequences, around a fifth seen once. Study results and caveats: Classification by a 13 V-J model distinguished ophthalmopathy from stable hyperthyroidism.

Diagnoses used clinical symptoms, serum thyroxine and TRAb, thyroid ultrasound and orbital computed tomography. Material: blood. The clonotype originates from a woman in her seventies with Graves' ophthalmopathy. The chain uses TRBV20-1 and TRBJ2-7, with 9 bases aligning to TRBD1. The DNA of the CDR3 is TGCAGTGCTCCCGTCGGACAGGGGCTTAACGAGCAGTACTTC. Amino acids: CSAPVGQGLNEQYF.